This T cell receptor (beta chain) originates from a study of cytomegalovirus exposure and HLA in healthy donors (dated by TCRdb to 2016 to 2017). In the study overall: In an earlier analysis of 587 of the donors, 276 Gb of sequence data and some 120 million unique TCR beta sequences from about 179 million T cells were reported. An early release covering roughly 600 HLA-typed donors comprised around 300 gigabases of sequencing data and roughly 85 million unique TCR sequences. Of the roughly 390 genotyped donors, 75% to 85% were placed in the genetic ancestry cluster associated with self-reported Caucasian donors. The study aimed to test whether signatures of past pathogen exposure could be identified by cataloging public T cell receptors. The study profiled the T cell repertoires of 500 to 800 subjects by immunosequencing and related them to cytomegalovirus serostatus. Along with the approximately 700-subject first cohort, a separate validation cohort of over a hundred different subjects was used. To predict cytomegalovirus infection status, the study brought together high-throughput TCR immunosequencing, statistical association of individual TCRs with disease status, and machine learning. A later analysis re-analyzed previously published TCR beta repertoires from several hundred donors and added high-resolution HLA genotyping to study TCR occurrence patterns. The later analysis used no new phenotypic data to find candidate immune exposures, relying instead on TCR beta sequences and their occurrence across donors. An earlier analysis of some 500 of the donors used high-throughput TCR beta sequencing to judge whether each TCR beta V gene segment behaved as functional or pseudogenic. Donor age, sex, ethnicity and CMV serostatus were compiled alongside the repertoire data. In a later genetic analysis, genome-wide SNP genotypes for about 65% of the roughly 670 donors were used, and that subset was treated as a discovery cohort. All discovery cohort repertoires had been generated using a single sequencing platform. HLA typing covered class I and class II loci at four-digit resolution. Typing coverage varied by locus: about 629-630 donors for A, B, C, DRB1 and DQB1; approximately 520 for DQA1; some 610 for DPA1; more than 450 for DPB1. Roughly five DR-DQ haplotypes were treated as single units for association and clustering because of strong linkage in the cohort. Among 398 genotyped donors of the cohort, an average of around 220,000 unique TCR beta nucleotide sequences was sequenced per donor, of which about 18% were non-productive. General conclusions and limits of the study: Broadly in line with IMGT annotations, most TCR beta V segments showed up in productive rearrangements about 87% or about 30% of the time in an earlier analysis of 587 of the donors. An association between a missense DCLRE1C variant and V-gene and J-gene trimming of TCR beta chains was found in a later genetic analysis and replicated in an independent cohort. A few of the identified cytomegalovirus-associated TCR beta chains were confirmed in vitro to be specific for cytomegalovirus antigens. In a later analysis, most CMV-associated TCR beta chains were found to appear HLA-restricted, with HLA associations seemingly driven largely by CMV exposure. A further reported finding was that TCR beta sequences accurately predicted the HLA-A and HLA-B alleles for most subjects in the first cohort. When HLA alleles, especially DR and DQ, strongly co-occurred, TCR associations were difficult to assign to individual alleles. The sequencing pipeline was judged likely to have produced a cluster of highly shared sequence variants as a technical artifact. Several of the top co-occurrence clusters appeared to be linked to parvovirus B19, influenza, CMV and Epstein-Barr virus, according to a later analysis. In the study, some 160 TCR beta chains were listed as associated with cytomegalovirus. Correlated functional status among segregating V segments might reflect linkage disequilibrium, but an unknown experimental factor could not be ruled out. Only TCR beta chains were sequenced in this cohort, and the absence of alpha or paired-chain data limited detectable features. The presence/absence analyses assumed that sequencing depth was roughly uniform across donors, and that assumption may not be true. A later analysis associated about 17,000 TCR beta sequences with specific HLA alleles at a false discovery rate of 0.05. While some public TCRs were present in many individuals, most TCR sequences turned up only very rarely across donors. A later genetic analysis reported fewer N-insertions in productive TCRs among donors in an Asian-associated ancestry cluster than the roughly 650-donor mean. Some IMGT-functional V segments, including TRBV6-2 and TRBV6-3, could not be distinguished by the 87-base-pair reads and were therefore excluded. Because some donors lacked HLA typing at each locus, the association tests relied only on the typed subset. A later analysis found that TCR association rates varied across HLA loci, with DRB1 alleles showing the most associated TCRs and HLA-C alleles the fewest. About 17 rarely observed V segments, including chromosome 9 orphons, were excluded from the earlier analysis of approximately 500 of the donors because counts were too low. CMV serostatus was the only immune exposure information available for the cohort. A later analysis found that HLA-associated TCR beta chains were more clonally expanded and had lower generation probabilities than equally common non-associated chains. The authors suggested that the approach could potentially be extended to other disease states and immunological phenotypes. The classifier was reported to diagnose cytomegalovirus status with high specificity and sensitivity in both the original cohort and the validation cohort.

Only a few counts were recorded for this clone. Its binding antigen is unknown. Base qualities are missing; no much larger clone stands one base away. The method was the immunoSEQ multiplex PCR assay. A mixture of 60 forward primers for TCR Vbeta segments and 13 reverse primers for TCR Jbeta segments was used in the multiplex PCR. The CDR3 region of rearranged TCR beta genes was amplified from genomic DNA by a multiplex PCR assay. Amplified TCR beta libraries were sequenced as 87-base-pair reads on the Illumina HiSeq System. As for the authors' bioinformatics: In a later analysis, some 80 million unique TCR beta chains were counted across the roughly 700 repertoires, and about 9.9 million of these chains were shared by at least two donors. Raw reads were error-corrected and collapsed into unique sequences by a nearest-neighbor algorithm in which closely related sequences were merged to remove PCR and sequencing errors. To assign V, D and J gene segments, CDR3 sequences were aligned to IMGT reference sequences. For a sequence to be retained, a match of at least six nucleotides was required to both a V gene segment and a J gene segment. Rearrangements were called productive when the CDR3 lacked stop codons and stayed in frame with V and J; all others were non-productive. CDR3 was defined by IMGT convention, running from the second conserved V-encoded cysteine to the conserved J-encoded phenylalanine. In an earlier analysis of around 540 of the donors, sequences lacking an unambiguous match to a single V gene segment were excluded. In an earlier analysis of 587 of the donors, a V segment was called functional when productive rearrangements were above 56.7%, and segregating when the standard deviation between donors exceeded 5%. To diagnose cytomegalovirus status from the catalog of TCR beta chain sequences, a statistical classification framework was built. In a later analysis, V and J genes were assigned by comparing TCR nucleotide sequences against IMGT/GENE-DB human TR gene sequences. Using the TCRdist pipeline, a later analysis assigned CDR3 sequences along with most-parsimonious VDJ recombination scenarios. In a later analysis, every TCR beta chain was defined by the combination of its CDR3 amino acid sequence and its V-gene family, and reads without a unique V-gene family were dropped. To address suspected cross-contamination and a sequencing artifact, a later analysis removed some 620 highly shared, low-generation-probability nucleotide sequences. In a later analysis, a clonal expansion index was calculated for each public chain from normalized within-repertoire ranks of inferred template counts. In a later analysis, generation probabilities were computed with a VDJ recombination model fitted to out-of-frame rearrangements, and the resulting probabilities were checked against IGoR. A later analysis scored TCR-TCR, TCR-HLA and TCR-CMV co-occurrence with hypergeometric tests, applying a repertoire-size bias correction to TCR pairs. To estimate false discovery rates, a later analysis permuted the HLA or CMV assignments 20 times. In a later analysis, co-occurring TCRs were grouped with DBSCAN, and TCRdist sequence similarity was added when clustering was performed within HLA-allele-positive subsets. For co-occurrence clustering, repertoires with fewer than 30,000 or more than 120,000 public chains were excluded, along with a handful of repertoires with anomalous nucleotide sharing. The clones in this table, taken by TCRdb from immuneACCESS, are in-frame only. Not every clone is retained; where verified, under half of the shortfall comes from an unresolved V gene, and the cause of the rest is unknown. That table supplies the V and J calls and clone size; D and trimming were determined from the DNA. The sample yields some 150,000 clones; about 78% were counted once. The top ten clones comprise around 4.2% of the sample.

V is shortened by 2 bases, J by 8 bases, and the region joining them spans 18 bases. The CDR3 holds 15 amino acids from the cysteine to the phenylalanine. Only the CDR3 region is kept as DNA, spanning 45 bases read in frame from base 1. CDR1 and CDR2 were assigned from the germline V gene as ENHRY and SYGVKD. The cohort consisted of 666 healthy bone marrow donors. All cohort members were sampled while nominally healthy, although unrecorded immune exposures were likely present. The donor was CMV seropositive and was included in the group of almost 300 seropositive cohort members. Every donor gave a peripheral blood sample, and the peripheral blood mononuclear cells from that sample were used for TCR beta sequencing. The Qiagen DNeasy Blood Extraction Kit was used to extract genomic DNA from the blood cell samples.

The clonotype originates from a man in his fifties or sixties in good health and CMV-seropositive. Rearrangement joined TRBV10-3 to TRBJ1-2; the D gene lacks a confident call. The sample comprised PBMCs. The DNA sequence is given as TGTGCCATCAGTGAGACCTACGACAAGTCGGGGGGCTACACCTTC. Translated, this is CAISETYDKSGGYTF.